This TCR beta chain appears in the sequencing data of a study of T cell responses to AZD1222 COVID-19 vaccine. Looking at the study overall: Combined were second doses at about 4 or about 12 weeks.

In germline, CDR1 is LNHNV, CDR2 YYDKDF (reference sequence). V was pared by 5 bases and J by 1 base, with 10 bases of the junction left unmatched. CDR3 size: 16 residues. Produced via immunoSEQ multiplex PCR; TCRdb's table is partial and in-frame only. The table includes approximately 160,000 clones, less than 95% detected once. V and J are TRBV15 and TRBJ2-5, with 7 bases fitting TRBD1. Sample: peripheral blood, taken on day 0 of AZD1222 vaccination. The clonotype comes from an adult in good health. The CDR3 spells CATSARGDRAQETQYF. The CDR3 region has the DNA TGTGCCACCAGCGCGAGAGGCGACAGGGCCCAAGAGACCCAGTACTTC.